This entry is about one T cell receptor beta chain. Only in-frame clones appear in the TCRdb table, and some are missing; sequencing was by immunoSEQ multiplex PCR. The table shows some 90,000 clones, with 86% occurring only once. These data are taken from a study of blood T cell repertoires in COVID-19. Trimming at V came to 3 bases and at J to 0 bases, leaving 9 bases not matched to a gene. This CDR3 contains 17 residues. CDR1 and CDR2 from the germline V gene are SGHDT and YYEEEE. The chain carries TRBV5-6 and TRBJ1-2; 9 bases map to TRBD1. This clonotype was obtained from a human donor in a cohort sampled during active COVID-19. Sequencing input: peripheral blood. CDR3 residues: CASSSGTGSWSNYGYTF. DNA of the CDR3: TGTGCCAGCAGCTCCGGGACAGGGTCTTGGTCTAACTATGGCTACACCTTC.